This T cell receptor beta chain derives from a study of T cells in Graves' hyperthyroidism and ophthalmopathy. Across the study: Peripheral blood sampling occurred at initial diagnosis, before any treatment.

Whole-study results and caveats: Peripheral blood also featured most of the thyroid clonotypes expanded above 0.001.

Trimming removed 0 bases from V and 7 bases from J, with 11 bases in between. CDR3 size: 14 residues. Germline V gene data show CDR1 as SGHRS and CDR2 as YFSETQ. RNA transcripts served as the template for amplifying TCR beta CDR3 regions. Initially, a first-round RT-PCR of the TCR CDR3 employed the HTBI primer set. Using its own MiXCR run on the multiplex PCR reads, TCRdb lists one record per CDR3 protein. Of approximately 380,000 distinct CDR3 sequences in the sample, about 20% were seen once. The study defined stable Graves' hyperthyroidism as no ophthalmopathy progression within 18 months. Diagnoses were made from clinical symptoms, serum measures (thyroxine and TRAb), thyroid ultrasound and orbital computed tomography. This clonotype appeared many times. No antigen is known for it.

The sequence was obtained from a woman younger than 30 with Graves' hyperthyroidism. The specimen sequenced was blood. V is TRBV5-1 and J is TRBJ1-5; D possibly corresponds to TRBD1 (5 bases). The CDR3 bases are TGCGCCAGCAGCTTGGTACAGGCTGACCAGCCCCAGCATTTT. The encoded protein is CASSLVQADQPQHF. Full variable domain (rest looked up from reference TRBV5-1 and TRBJ1-5): KAGVTQTPRYLIKTRGQQVTLSCSPISGHRSVSWYQQTPGQGLQFLFEYFSETQRNKGNFPGRFSGRQFSNSRSEMNVSTLELGDSALYLCASSLVQADQPQHFGDGTRLSIL.